These 32 T cell receptor beta chains were sequenced from one sample in a study of cytomegalovirus exposure and HLA in healthy donors. The primer mix had 60 Vbeta and 13 Jbeta primers. Sequencing used immunoSEQ multiplex PCR; TCRdb keeps in-frame clones, though not all of them. The sample holds tens of thousands of clones, about 67% seen once. The sequenced sample consisted of PBMCs. The receptor set was obtained from a man aged 40-50 years in good health and CMV-seropositive.

This sequence joins TRBV7-6 and TRBJ2-5, with 8 nucleotides matching TRBD2. Germline values: CDR1 SGHVS, CDR2 FNYEAQ. J gave up 4 bases and V 1 base, and 14 bases lay outside the gene matches. The length of the CDR3 is 18 residues. The CDR3 sequence: CASSLGASGPSPRETQYF. In nucleotides, the CDR3 is TGTGCCAGCAGCTTAGGTGCTAGCGGGCCTTCCCCTAGAGAGACCCAGTACTTC. Supplemented by reference TRBV7-6 and TRBJ2-5, the full variable domain reads GAGVSQSPRYKVTKRGQDVALRCDPISGHVSLYWYRQALGQGPEFLTYFNYEAQQDKSGLPNDRFSAERPEGSISTLTIQRTEQRDSAMYRCASSLGASGPSPRETQYFGPGTRLLVL.

This clone has a handful of counts. The chain's CDR3 is CASSPVAANTEAFF. CDR3 bases: TGCGCCAGCAGCCCGGTGGCGGCGAACACTGAAGCTTTCTTT. The rearrangement joins TRBV4-1 to TRBJ1-1; D is undetermined. Deletions cut 4 bases from V and 1 base from J, with 10 bases between. The CDR3 has 14 residues. The germline V gene has CDR1 MGHRA and CDR2 YSYEKL.

The chain recombines TRBV5-1 with TRBJ1-4; perhaps TRBD1 as D (5 bases). Germline V CDR1 and CDR2: SGHRS, YFSETQ. The CDR3 has 14 amino acids. Trimming left V 2 bases short and J 7 bases short, with 12 bases between. The CDR3 here is CASSFTLGGEKLFF. The CDR3 bases are TGCGCCAGCAGCTTTACTCTCGGGGGTGAAAAACTGTTTTTT.

In this sample, this clone turned up once. The J gene is TRBJ2-2, the V gene TRBV2; D possibly corresponds to TRBD2 (6 bases). CDR1 and CDR2 (germline): SNHLY, FYNNEI. This CDR3 contains 17 residues. Trimming stripped 3 bases from V and 1 base from J, with 15 bases between. The CDR3 loop is CASSDRRDGGNTGELFF. CDR3 bases: TGTGCCAGCAGTGATAGGAGGGACGGAGGGAACACCGGGGAGCTGTTTTTT.

In nucleotides, the CDR3 is TGTGCCAGTAGTATCCTCCCAGCTAGCAGCACAGATACGCAGTATTTT. Residues: CASSILPASSTDTQYF. The chain carries TRBV19 and TRBJ2-3, with a tentative D call TRBD2 (5 bases). V was trimmed by 3 bases and J by 0 bases, leaving 13 bases between them. The germline V gene encodes CDR1 LNHDA and CDR2 SQIVND (reference sequence). This CDR3 contains 16 residues. Based on the CDR3 plus reference TRBV19 and TRBJ2-3, the full variable domain is DGGITQSPKYLFRKEGQNVTLSCEQNLNHDAMYWYRQDPGQGLRLIYYSQIVNDFQKGDIAEGYSVSREKKESFPLTVTSAQKNPTAFYLCASSILPASSTDTQYFGPGTRLTVL.

The chain is built from TRBV6-5 and TRBJ2-2; weak D call: TRBD1 (5 bases). V was shortened by 6 bases and J by 6 bases, with 11 bases between the two germline ends. Germline lookup yields CDR1 MNHEY and CDR2 SVGAGI. CDR3 size: 13 residues. CDR3 in DNA: TGTGCCAGCAGACCCCAGGGTTCCGGGGAGCTGTTTTTT. It encodes CASRPQGSGELFF.

The CDR3 bases are TGTGCCAGCAGCCCGGGACAGGGATTCACTGAAGCTTTCTTT. Encoded protein: CASSPGQGFTEAFF. The chain couples TRBV5-5 to TRBJ1-1; 9 nucleotides align to TRBD1. Germline CDR1 is SGHKS and CDR2 is YYEKEE (reference sequence). The CDR3 is made up of 14 amino acids. V was pared by 4 bases and J by 4 bases, with 5 bases of the junction left unmatched.

The chain combines TRBV6-5 with TRBJ1-4; 8 nucleotides align to TRBD1. After removal of 7 bases from V and 4 bases from J, the junction contained 8 bases not matched to a gene. Germline-derived CDR1 and CDR2 are MNHEY and SVGAGI. The CDR3 extends over 15 amino acids. The CDR3 DNA is TGTGCCAGCACTTCCTGGGACAGGATTAATGAAAAACTGTTTTTT. This sequence encodes CASTSWDRINEKLFF.

The chain employs TRBV5-4 and TRBJ1-1, with no clear D. CDR1 and CDR2 from the germline V gene are SGHNT and YYREEE (reference sequence). Trimming pared 6 bases from V and 3 bases from J, leaving 18 bases between. The CDR3 length is 15 residues. The CDR3: CASTKDSTKDTEAFF. For the CDR3, the DNA is TGTGCCAGCACCAAGGACTCAACAAAGGACACTGAAGCTTTCTTT.

The chain couples TRBV5-5 to TRBJ2-1, with TRBD2 matching 7 bases. The CDR3 loop spans 15 amino acids. Germline V gives CDR1 SGHKS, CDR2 YYEKEE (reference sequence). V lost 3 bases and J lost 8; bases outside the gene matches: 11. CDR3 nucleotides: TGTGCCAGCAGCTCGCGTCAAAGGGGAGGGGATGAGCAGTTCTTC. It translates to CASSSRQRGGDEQFF.

This clone was counted a few times. The chain uses TRBV7-9 and TRBJ2-1; D is unresolved. V lost 1 base and J 5 bases, leaving 9 bases between the germline ends. The CDR3 contains 14 residues. The germline CDR1 and CDR2 sequences are SEHNR and FQNEAQ (reference sequence). In DNA form, the CDR3 reads TGTGCCAGCAGCTTAGTATCTAAACACAATGAGCAGTTCTTC. This encodes CASSLVSKHNEQFF.

The chain uses TRBV5-1 and TRBJ1-4; 8 positions match TRBD1. Germline-derived CDR1 and CDR2 are SGHRS and YFSETQ. The CDR3 contains 13 residues. Trimming took 5 bases from V and 6 from J; bases not matched to a gene: 3. CDR3 nucleotide sequence: TGCGCCAGCAGGACAGGGGACGATGAAAAACTGTTTTTT. Translating gives CASRTGDDEKLFF.

Only a few counts were recorded for this clone. The gene calls are TRBV4-3 and TRBJ1-5; D gene uncertain. The CDR3 is made up of 15 amino acids. Trimming took off 0 bases at V and 9 bases at J, with 15 bases between the two ends. Germline values: CDR1 LGHNA, CDR2 YSLEER. Written as DNA, the CDR3 is TGCGCCAGCAGCCAAGATGAGGGCCCTCACTGGCCCCAGCATTTT. This gives the protein CASSQDEGPHWPQHF.

J is TRBJ2-7 and V is TRBV9; TRBD1 matches 9 bases. CDR1 is SGDLS and CDR2 is YYNGEE in the germline V gene. The CDR3 sequence is 16 residues long. The V and J ends lost 0 bases and 3 bases, in that order; junction bases with no gene match: 7. The CDR3 bases are TGTGCCAGCAGCGTAGGTATAGGGGGACAGGGCTACGAGCAGTACTTC. It yields the protein CASSVGIGGQGYEQYF.

The CDR3 DNA sequence: TGTGCCAGCAGCCCAATCAGGCGGACAGGGAATTACGAGCAGTACTTC. This encodes CASSPIRRTGNYEQYF. The genes are TRBV11-2 and TRBJ2-7; 8 bases line up with TRBD1. Germline CDR1 and CDR2: SGHAT and FQNNGV. The length of the CDR3 is 16 residues. V lost 5 bases to trimming and J lost 4 bases; unmatched junction nucleotides: 13.

This sequence joins TRBV4-1 and TRBJ2-3, with TRBD2 identical over 12 bases. This CDR3 region has 17 residues. Trimming removed 1 base from V and 0 bases from J; junction bases left unmatched: 2. Germline CDR1 reads MGHRA; CDR2 reads YSYEKL. The CDR3 region is CASSQGLAGASTDTQYF. DNA of the CDR3: TGCGCCAGCAGCCAAGGACTAGCGGGGGCTAGCACAGATACGCAGTATTTT.

The chain is built from TRBV2 and TRBJ2-3; D perhaps matches TRBD1 (5 bases). V was pared by 3 bases and J by 4 bases, with 14 bases between. The CDR3 extends over 15 amino acids. The germline gives CDR1 SNHLY, CDR2 FYNNEI. The CDR3 DNA reads as TGTGCCAGCAGTGAGGAACAGGTTGGAGCAGATACGCAGTATTTT. Its protein product is CASSEEQVGADTQYF.

The chain couples TRBV25-1 to TRBJ1-3; D not resolved. Germline CDR1 and CDR2: MGHDK and SYGVNS. Trimming took 6 bases from V and 0 from J, leaving 9 bases between them. This CDR3 comprises 14 residues. The CDR3 nucleotides read TGTGCCAGCAGCAAGGAGAGCTCTGGAAACACCATATATTTT. Translated, it gives CASSKESSGNTIYF.

This clone was seen a single time. The gene calls are TRBV5-4 and TRBJ1-2; D possibly corresponds to TRBD1 (5 bases). From germline, CDR1 is SGHNT and CDR2 YYREEE (reference sequence). Trimming cost V 4 bases and J 4 bases, with 14 bases left between them. The CDR3 spans 14 residues. For the CDR3, the DNA is TGTGCCAGCAGCACCTGGGACTCCCTCTATGGCTACACCTTC. Translating it yields CASSTWDSLYGYTF.

The chain combines TRBV6-1 with TRBJ1-5, with 12 bases matching TRBD1. The CDR3 covers 15 residues. The V gene's germline CDR1 is MNHNS and CDR2 SASEGT. J lost 7 bases, V lost 5 bases, and 6 bases had no gene match. The CDR3 protein is CASSRGQGAYQPQHF. The CDR3 DNA reads as TGTGCCAGCAGTCGGGGACAGGGGGCATACCAGCCCCAGCATTTT.

The CDR3 DNA reads as TGTGCCAGCAGTGGTTGGGACAGCTCCTACGAGCAGTACTTC. Translation gives CASSGWDSSYEQYF. The V call is TRBV6-1, the J call TRBJ2-7; the match to TRBD1 covers 7 bases. This CDR3 is 14 amino acids long. Trimming took 4 bases from V and 0 from J; bases not matched to a gene: 3. CDR1 MNHNS and CDR2 SASEGT come from the germline V gene.

By share, this clone counts as medium-sized. The V and J genes are TRBV6-1 and TRBJ1-3; D unclear. The CDR3 extends over 14 amino acids. CDR1 and CDR2 from the germline V gene are MNHNS and SASEGT. V was trimmed by 6 bases and J by 0 bases, leaving 9 bases between them. The CDR3 loop is CASREAFSGNTIYF. The CDR3 DNA reads as TGTGCCAGCAGGGAGGCCTTCTCTGGAAACACCATATATTTT.

The chain recombines TRBV5-1 with TRBJ2-1; D not certain. This CDR3 comprises 15 residues. The ends were cut back, 0 bases at V and 9 bases at J, with 16 bases in the middle. Germline assignment: CDR1 SGHRS and CDR2 YFSETQ. The CDR3 here is CASSLASRLDGEQFF. Written as DNA, the CDR3 is TGCGCCAGCAGCTTGGCTTCGAGGCTAGACGGTGAGCAGTTCTTC.

In its sample, this clone was seen a few times. The gene calls are TRBV30 and TRBJ2-2; TRBD1 agrees at 9 bases. Germline CDR1 and CDR2: GTSNPN and SVGIG (reference sequence). Trimming took 5 bases from V and 6 from J; bases not matched to a gene: 7. The length of the CDR3 is 14 residues. The CDR3 spells CAWLGQGDAGELFF. The CDR3 DNA sequence: TGTGCCTGGTTGGGACAGGGTGACGCCGGGGAGCTGTTTTTT.

This clone was found once. This chain joins TRBV7-3 and TRBJ1-2; 7 bases map to TRBD1. The CDR3 extends over 13 amino acids. The V gene's germline CDR1 is SGHTA and CDR2 FQGTGA. Unmatched junction bases numbered 7, after V lost 5 bases and J lost 7 bases. CDR3 in amino acids: CASSETGESGYTF. The CDR3 DNA is TGTGCCAGCAGCGAAACAGGGGAAAGTGGCTACACCTTC.

The V gene is TRBV6-5, the J gene TRBJ1-5; 7 nucleotides match TRBD1. This CDR3 contains 15 residues. After removal of 8 bases from V and 2 bases from J, the junction contained 9 bases not matched to a gene. The germline V gene encodes CDR1 MNHEY and CDR2 SVGAGI. CDR3 loop: CASADSGTGNQPQHF. Here the CDR3 DNA reads TGTGCCAGCGCAGATTCTGGGACAGGCAATCAGCCCCAGCATTTT.

This clone was counted at least ten times. V gene TRBV4-2 combines with J gene TRBJ2-3, with D possibly TRBD2 on 5 matching bases. Looked up from germline, CDR1 is LGHNA and CDR2 is YNFKEQ. The CDR3 runs to 16 residues. V lost 0 bases, J lost 6 bases, and 16 bases lay in between. In DNA, the CDR3 is TGTGCCAGCAGCCAAGAGGCTCCCCCAAGGACTGATACGCAGTATTTT. Amino acid sequence: CASSQEAPPRTDTQYF.

This clone appeared a single time. The chain recombines TRBV5-8 with TRBJ1-2; TRBD1 might be the D (5 bases). The CDR3 loop spans 14 amino acids. Per germline, CDR1 SGHTS and CDR2 YDEGEE. V was clipped by 3 bases and J by 4 bases, with 13 bases between them. CDR3 sequence reads: CASSSLGGSYGYTF. Here the CDR3 DNA reads TGTGCCAGCAGCTCTCTGGGGGGTAGCTATGGCTACACCTTC.

The chain recombines TRBV2 with TRBJ2-1; D uncertain. Between the trimmed V and J ends, which lost 8 bases and 9 bases, there was a span of 14 bases. Germline V CDR1 and CDR2: SNHLY, FYNNEI. This CDR3 spans 12 amino acids. DNA of the CDR3: TGTGCCAGCCGATGGGCGTCTGGTGAGCAGTTCTTC. This translates into CASRWASGEQFF.

The chain combines TRBV30 with TRBJ1-2; 8 positions match TRBD1. Trimming cost V 1 base and J 5 bases; bases outside gene matches: 6. Looked up from germline, CDR1 is GTSNPN and CDR2 is SVGIG (reference sequence). The CDR3 loop spans 14 amino acids. The DNA for the CDR3 is TGTGCCTGGAGTGGGGAGACAGGGGCATATGGCTACACCTTC. Protein sequence: CAWSGETGAYGYTF.

V is TRBV27 and J is TRBJ2-1, with 9 bases identical to TRBD1. The CDR3 sequence is 19 residues long. Germline CDR1 is MNHEY and CDR2 is SMNVEV (reference sequence). V lost 5 bases and J lost 4; bases outside the gene matches: 18. In DNA form, the CDR3 reads TGTGCCAGCAGTCCGTTTTACGGGACAGGGAGTGGATTATACAATGAGCAGTTCTTC. Its protein is CASSPFYGTGSGLYNEQFF.

This clone has just one count. V gene TRBV9 combines with J gene TRBJ2-1; D possibly corresponds to TRBD1 (6 bases). The germline V gene encodes CDR1 SGDLS and CDR2 YYNGEE. V gave up 1 base and J gave up 6 bases, with 8 bases separating them. The CDR3 extends over 13 amino acids. The CDR3 spells CASSVRGTNEQFF. CDR3 nucleotides: TGTGCCAGCAGCGTAAGGGGGACCAATGAGCAGTTCTTC.